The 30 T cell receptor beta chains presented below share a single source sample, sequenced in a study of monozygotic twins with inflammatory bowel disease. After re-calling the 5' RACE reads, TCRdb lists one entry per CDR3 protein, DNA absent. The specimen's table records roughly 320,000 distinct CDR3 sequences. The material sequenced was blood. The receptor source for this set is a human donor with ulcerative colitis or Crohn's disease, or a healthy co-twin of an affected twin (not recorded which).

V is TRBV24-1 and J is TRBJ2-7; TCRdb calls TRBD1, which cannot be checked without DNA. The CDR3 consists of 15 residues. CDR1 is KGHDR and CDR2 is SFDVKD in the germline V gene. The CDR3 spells CATSDSTVSSYEQYF.

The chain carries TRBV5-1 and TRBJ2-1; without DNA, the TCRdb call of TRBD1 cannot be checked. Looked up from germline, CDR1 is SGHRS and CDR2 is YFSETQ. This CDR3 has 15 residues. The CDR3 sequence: CASSLEDRSINEQFF.

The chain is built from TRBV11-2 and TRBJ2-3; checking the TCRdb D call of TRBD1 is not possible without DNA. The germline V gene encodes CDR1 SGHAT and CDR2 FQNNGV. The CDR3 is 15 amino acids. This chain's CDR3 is CASSSIRTGRGAQYF.

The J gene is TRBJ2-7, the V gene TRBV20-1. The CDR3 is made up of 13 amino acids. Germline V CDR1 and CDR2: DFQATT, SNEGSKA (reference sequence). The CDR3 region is CSARVLHSYEQYF.

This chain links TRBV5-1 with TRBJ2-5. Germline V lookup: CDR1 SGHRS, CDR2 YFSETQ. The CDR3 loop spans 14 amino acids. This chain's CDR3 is CASTSGVAQETQYF.

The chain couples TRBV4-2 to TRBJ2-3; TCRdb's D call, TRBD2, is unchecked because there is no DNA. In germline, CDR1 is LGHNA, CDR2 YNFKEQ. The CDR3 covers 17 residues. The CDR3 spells CASSDVRTSRRTDTQYF.

CDR3: CASSSPSAGEIGDTQYF. The genes are TRBV12-3 or TRBV12-4 and TRBJ2-3; TCRdb lists TRBD1, though no DNA is available to test this call. The CDR3 sequence is 17 residues long.

CDR3 in amino acids: CASSQPGQVTDTQYF. The chain recombines TRBV5-1 with TRBJ2-3; TCRdb lists TRBD1, though no DNA is available to test this call. The V gene's germline CDR1 is SGHRS and CDR2 YFSETQ. The CDR3 is 15 residues long.

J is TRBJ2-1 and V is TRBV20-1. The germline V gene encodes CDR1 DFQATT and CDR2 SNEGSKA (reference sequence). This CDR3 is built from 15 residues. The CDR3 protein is CSARDLFAYYNEQFF.

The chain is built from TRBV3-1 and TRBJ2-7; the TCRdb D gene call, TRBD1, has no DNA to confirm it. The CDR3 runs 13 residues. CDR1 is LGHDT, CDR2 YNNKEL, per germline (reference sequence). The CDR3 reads CASSQAGGGEQYF.

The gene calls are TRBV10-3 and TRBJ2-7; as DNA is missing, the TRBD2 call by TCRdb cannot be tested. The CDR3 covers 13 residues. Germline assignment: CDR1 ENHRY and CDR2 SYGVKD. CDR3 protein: CAISDGGFYEQYF.

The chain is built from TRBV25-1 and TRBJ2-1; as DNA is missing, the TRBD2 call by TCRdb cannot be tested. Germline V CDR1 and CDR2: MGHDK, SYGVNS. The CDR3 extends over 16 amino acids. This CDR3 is CASSETGGANTNEQFF.

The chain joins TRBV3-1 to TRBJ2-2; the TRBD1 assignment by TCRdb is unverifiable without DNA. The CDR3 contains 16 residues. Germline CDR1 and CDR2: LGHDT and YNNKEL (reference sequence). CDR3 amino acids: CASSLHSGTGAGELFF.

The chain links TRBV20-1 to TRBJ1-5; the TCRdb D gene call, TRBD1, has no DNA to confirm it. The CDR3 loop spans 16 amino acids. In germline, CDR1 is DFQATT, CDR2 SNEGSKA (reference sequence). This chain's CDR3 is CSARAGDRGWNQPQHF.

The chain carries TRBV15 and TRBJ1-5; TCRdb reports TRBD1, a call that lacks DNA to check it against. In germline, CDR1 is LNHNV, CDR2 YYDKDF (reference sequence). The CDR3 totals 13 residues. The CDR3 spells CATRGGGAQPQHF.

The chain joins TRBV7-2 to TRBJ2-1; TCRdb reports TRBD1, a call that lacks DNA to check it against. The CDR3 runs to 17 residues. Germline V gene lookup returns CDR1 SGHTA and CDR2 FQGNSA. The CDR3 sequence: CASSLGVRTGGNLLQFF.

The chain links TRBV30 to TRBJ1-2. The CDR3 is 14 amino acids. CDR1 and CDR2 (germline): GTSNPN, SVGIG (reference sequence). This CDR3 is CASGLSRGNYGYTF.

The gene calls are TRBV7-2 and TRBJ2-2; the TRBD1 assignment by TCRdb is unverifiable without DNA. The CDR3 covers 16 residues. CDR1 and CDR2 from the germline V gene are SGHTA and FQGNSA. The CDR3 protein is CASTPTGTGKNGELFF. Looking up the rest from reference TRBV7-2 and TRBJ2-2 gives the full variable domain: GAGVSQSPSNKVTEKGKDVELRCDPISGHTALYWYRQSLGQGLEFLIYFQGNSAPDKSGLPSDRFSAERTGGSVSTLTIQRTQQEDSAVYLCASTPTGTGKNGELFFGEGSRLTVL.

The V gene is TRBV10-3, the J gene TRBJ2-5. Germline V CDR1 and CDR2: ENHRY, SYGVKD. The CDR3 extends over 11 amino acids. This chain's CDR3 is CAISEFETQYF.

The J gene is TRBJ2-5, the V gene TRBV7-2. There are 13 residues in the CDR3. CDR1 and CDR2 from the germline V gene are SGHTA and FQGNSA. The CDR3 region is CASSLARRETQYF.

This chain's CDR3 is CATSDQPQGAISNEQFF. The chain combines TRBV24-1 with TRBJ2-1; TCRdb's D gene call, TRBD1, goes unchecked for lack of DNA. CDR3 length: 17 residues. Germline values: CDR1 KGHDR, CDR2 SFDVKD.

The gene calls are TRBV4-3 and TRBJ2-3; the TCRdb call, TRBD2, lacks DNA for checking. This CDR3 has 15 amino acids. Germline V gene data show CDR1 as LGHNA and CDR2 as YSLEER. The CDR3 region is CASSQMGLGVRTQYF.

The CDR3 sequence: CASSLEAIKRAF. The V and J genes are TRBV12-3 or TRBV12-4 and TRBJ2-1; the TCRdb call, TRBD2, lacks DNA for checking. The CDR3 spans 12 residues.

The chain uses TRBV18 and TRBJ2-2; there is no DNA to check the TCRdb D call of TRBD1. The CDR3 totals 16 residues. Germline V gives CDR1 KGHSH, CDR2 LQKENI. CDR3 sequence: CASPQQQGSNTGELFF.

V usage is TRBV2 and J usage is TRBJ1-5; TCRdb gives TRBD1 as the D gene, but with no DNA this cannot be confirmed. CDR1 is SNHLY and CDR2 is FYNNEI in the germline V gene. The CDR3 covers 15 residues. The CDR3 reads CASRPGGVSNQPQHF.

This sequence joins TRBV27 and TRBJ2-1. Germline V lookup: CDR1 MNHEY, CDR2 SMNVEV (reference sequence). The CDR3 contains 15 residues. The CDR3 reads CASSSLENNGNEQFF.

CDR3: CASSVAPSDTGELFF. The chain is built from TRBV9 and TRBJ2-2. Per germline, CDR1 SGDLS and CDR2 YYNGEE. The CDR3 covers 15 residues.

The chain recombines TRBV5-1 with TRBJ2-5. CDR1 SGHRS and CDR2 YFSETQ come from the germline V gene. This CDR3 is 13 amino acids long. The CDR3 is CASSSHYQETQYF.

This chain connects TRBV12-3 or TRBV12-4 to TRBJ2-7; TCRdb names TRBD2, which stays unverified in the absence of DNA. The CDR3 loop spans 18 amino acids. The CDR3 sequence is CASSLLPKTPKSSYEQYF.

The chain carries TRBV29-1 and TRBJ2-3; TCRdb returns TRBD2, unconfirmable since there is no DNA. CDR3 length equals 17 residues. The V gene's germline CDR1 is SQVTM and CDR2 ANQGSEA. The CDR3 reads CSVEGEQEAGTTDTQYF.